This entry lists 21 T cell receptor beta chains sequenced from one sample in a study of technical replicates of blood from a few donors. TCRdb's table, derived via immunoSEQ multiplex PCR, lists solely in-frame clones and lacks some. The table has 99,000 or so clones, around 96% seen once; the top ten hold 0.2% to 0.25%. Material: T cells isolated from PBMCs. These receptors were taken from a human donor in good health.

The V and J genes are TRBV6-5 and TRBJ1-1; D remains ambiguous. Trimming left V 4 bases short and J 4 bases short, with 10 bases between. This CDR3 is 13 amino acids long. Germline-derived CDR1 and CDR2 are MNHEY and SVGAGI. In DNA, the CDR3 is TGTGCCAGCAGTTCCTACAGAGTCACTGAAGCTTTCTTT. It codes for CASSSYRVTEAFF.

The V and J genes are TRBV5-1 and TRBJ2-7; TRBD2 is a possible D gene (6 bases). The CDR3 covers 14 residues. V lost 6 bases and J lost 4, with 17 bases in between. Germline CDR1 reads SGHRS; CDR2 reads YFSETQ. The CDR3 bases are TGCGCCAGCACTAGTGGGGGGAGAGAGTACGAGCAGTACTTC. Its protein is CASTSGGREYEQYF.

V and J are TRBV5-4 and TRBJ1-3; perhaps TRBD1 as D (6 bases). V was clipped by 1 base and J by 4 bases, with 6 bases between them. Germline V CDR1 and CDR2: SGHNT, YYREEE (reference sequence). CDR3 length: 13 amino acids. The CDR3 sequence: CASSLTGGNTIYF. The CDR3, as DNA: TGTGCCAGCAGCTTGACAGGGGGAAACACCATATATTTT.

The chain links TRBV2 to TRBJ1-2; TRBD1 might be the D (6 bases). Per the germline V gene, CDR1 is SNHLY and CDR2 is FYNNEI. The CDR3 extends over 14 amino acids. Between the trimmed V and J ends, which lost 2 bases and 7 bases, there was a span of 14 bases. CDR3: CASSEITGMSGYTF. The DNA of the CDR3 is TGTGCCAGCAGTGAAATCACAGGGATGAGTGGCTACACCTTC.

This chain links TRBV6-1 with TRBJ2-2, with D perhaps TRBD2 (5 bases). The V gene lost 7 bases and the J gene lost 5 bases, with 11 bases spanning the gap. Germline assignment: CDR1 MNHNS and CDR2 SASEGT. CDR3 length: 13 amino acids. CDR3 loop: CASIWGVTGELFF. DNA for the CDR3: TGTGCCAGCATATGGGGAGTTACCGGGGAGCTGTTTTTT.

V gene TRBV27 combines with J gene TRBJ1-1, with a possible D match to TRBD1 (5 bases). Germline loops: CDR1 MNHEY, CDR2 SMNVEV (reference sequence). CDR3 length: 11 residues. The germline V and J ends were trimmed by 3 bases and 10 bases, with 9 bases remaining between them. The CDR3 region is CASSFQGRAFF. CDR3 DNA: TGTGCCAGCAGTTTTCAGGGTAGAGCTTTCTTT.

The chain links TRBV10-1 to TRBJ2-1, with a weak D call TRBD2 (5 bases). The germline V gene encodes CDR1 WNHNN and CDR2 SYGVQD (reference sequence). Trimming cost V 4 bases and J 8 bases, with 15 bases left between them. The CDR3 is made up of 14 amino acids. The CDR3: CASSGLALVDEQFF. In DNA form, the CDR3 reads TGCGCCAGCAGTGGGCTAGCCCTCGTCGATGAGCAGTTCTTC.

The V and J genes are TRBV27 and TRBJ1-1, with 9 bases that match TRBD1. Germline V CDR1 and CDR2: MNHEY, SMNVEV (reference sequence). V gave up 2 bases and J gave up 4 bases; unmatched junction bases: 8. CDR3 length: 16 residues. DNA for the CDR3: TGTGCCAGCAGTTTAGGGACAGGGAGTCGCGGCACTGAAGCTTTCTTT. Residues: CASSLGTGSRGTEAFF.

The chain links TRBV4-1 to TRBJ2-1; TRBD2 matches 7 bases. The germline CDR1 and CDR2 sequences are MGHRA and YSYEKL. Trimming cost V 7 bases and J 1 base; bases outside gene matches: 4. The CDR3 is 14 residues long. For the CDR3, the DNA is TGCGCCAGCAAACTAGCGACGTCCTACAATGAGCAGTTCTTC. Its protein is CASKLATSYNEQFF.

The chain uses TRBV15 and TRBJ1-5; D might be TRBD1 (5 bases). This CDR3 is built from 16 residues. Germline V CDR1 and CDR2: LNHNV, YYDKDF (reference sequence). V lost 2 bases to trimming and J lost 4 bases, with 15 bases between them. The CDR3 spells CATSRLNPGLNQPQHF. CDR3 DNA sequence: TGTGCCACCAGCAGACTTAACCCGGGACTTAATCAGCCCCAGCATTTT.

The chain couples TRBV12-5 to TRBJ1-1; D unresolved. The CDR3 contains 16 residues. The germline V and J ends were trimmed by 2 bases and 1 base, with 14 bases remaining between them. CDR1 and CDR2 (germline): LGHNT, FRNRAP. Here the CDR3 DNA reads TGTGCTAGTGGTTTGAGGATTGGGCAGACGAACACTGAAGCTTTCTTT. The encoded protein is CASGLRIGQTNTEAFF.

The chain links TRBV19 to TRBJ1-3; D gene ambiguous. Germline-derived CDR1 and CDR2 are LNHDA and SQIVND (reference sequence). The V end lost 6 bases, the J end lost 4 bases, and 22 bases lay between the germline ends. The CDR3 has 17 residues. CDR3 residues: CASSPRGGGSGGNTIYF. The CDR3 nucleotides are TGTGCCAGTAGCCCCAGAGGAGGAGGGAGCGGGGGAAACACCATATATTTT. The full variable domain, in which reference TRBV19 and TRBJ1-3 provide the parts outside the CDR3, is DGGITQSPKYLFRKEGQNVTLSCEQNLNHDAMYWYRQDPGQGLRLIYYSQIVNDFQKGDIAEGYSVSREKKESFPLTVTSAQKNPTAFYLCASSPRGGGSGGNTIYFGEGSWLTVV.

The rearrangement uses TRBV5-4 and TRBJ1-5, with unresolved D. This CDR3 comprises 13 residues. Germline CDR1 is SGHNT and CDR2 is YYREEE (reference sequence). The ends were cut back, 3 bases at V and 7 bases at J, with 11 bases in the middle. CDR3 nucleotides: TGTGCCAGCAGCTCTGAGGGAGGGCAGCCCCAGCATTTT. Protein product: CASSSEGGQPQHF.

V is TRBV7-2 and J is TRBJ2-7; D possibly corresponds to TRBD1 (6 bases). V was shortened by 1 base and J by 2 bases, with 9 bases between the two germline ends. The CDR3 runs 14 residues. Germline CDR1 SGHTA, CDR2 FQGNSA. CDR3 bases: TGTGCCAGCAGCTTAGGAGGACAGCCCTACGAGCAGTACTTC. Protein sequence: CASSLGGQPYEQYF.

The CDR3 bases are TGTGCCAGCTCACCATCGGAGGTTAAGAACGGGCAGCCCCAGCATTTT. Translating gives CASSPSEVKNGQPQHF. The gene calls are TRBV18 and TRBJ1-5, with no clear D. Germline V gene sequence: CDR1 KGHSH, CDR2 LQKENI. CDR3 size: 16 residues. V was clipped by 2 bases and J by 7 bases, with 18 bases between them.

This chain joins TRBV2 and TRBJ1-4; D not resolved. V gave up 3 bases and J gave up 3 bases, with 8 bases separating them. This CDR3 is built from 14 residues. Germline V gene data show CDR1 as SNHLY and CDR2 as FYNNEI. The CDR3 sequence is CASSDGSPNEKLFF. The CDR3 region has the DNA TGTGCCAGCAGTGACGGGTCGCCTAATGAAAAACTGTTTTTT. Supplemented by reference TRBV2 and TRBJ1-4, the full variable domain reads EPEVTQTPSHQVTQMGQEVILRCVPISNHLYFYWYRQILGQKVEFLVSFYNNEISEKSEIFDDQFSVERPDGSNFTLKIRSTKLEDSAMYFCASSDGSPNEKLFFGSGTQLSVL.

V and J are TRBV2 and TRBJ2-4; the match to TRBD1 covers 8 bases. Trimming took 8 bases from V and 4 from J; bases not matched to a gene: 7. This CDR3 has 14 amino acids. Germline V CDR1 and CDR2: SNHLY, FYNNEI. CDR3 nucleotides: TGTGCCAGCGGGTCCGGACAGGGAAAAAACATTCAGTACTTC. It codes for CASGSGQGKNIQYF.

The chain uses TRBV5-8 and TRBJ1-5, with 7 bases that match TRBD1. V shed 4 bases, J shed 4 bases, and the junction held 11 bases outside the gene matches. The CDR3 is 16 residues long. Germline V lookup: CDR1 SGHTS, CDR2 YDEGEE. CDR3 coding DNA: TGTGCCAGCAGCCCATGGCCAAGACAGGGTAATCAGCCCCAGCATTTT. It codes for CASSPWPRQGNQPQHF.

This chain connects TRBV5-5 to TRBJ1-1; perhaps TRBD1 as D (6 bases). Trimming took 2 bases from V and 10 from J, leaving 15 bases between them. The CDR3 is 13 residues long. The germline V gene encodes CDR1 SGHKS and CDR2 YYEKEE (reference sequence). The CDR3 DNA follows: TGTGCCAGCAGCTTAATGTACAGGGAAAGAGCTTTCTTT. Protein: CASSLMYRERAFF.

The rearrangement uses TRBV18 and TRBJ2-3; D ambiguous. From germline, CDR1 is KGHSH and CDR2 LQKENI. The CDR3 is 13 amino acids. Trimming took off 3 bases at V and 4 bases at J, with 8 bases between the two ends. The CDR3 region has the DNA TGTGCCAGCTCACCGGCAGTATCAGATACGCAGTATTTT. It is translated as CASSPAVSDTQYF.

The gene calls are TRBV12-1 and TRBJ2-1; TRBD2 is taken as the D call from the table, unchecked against the DNA. TRBV12-1 is noted as a pseudogene. The length of the CDR3 is 14 residues. The CDR3 DNA follows: TGTGCCAGCAGCTTTGAGGAAACTACCTGTGAGCAGTTCTTC. Its translation: CASSFEETTCEQFF.